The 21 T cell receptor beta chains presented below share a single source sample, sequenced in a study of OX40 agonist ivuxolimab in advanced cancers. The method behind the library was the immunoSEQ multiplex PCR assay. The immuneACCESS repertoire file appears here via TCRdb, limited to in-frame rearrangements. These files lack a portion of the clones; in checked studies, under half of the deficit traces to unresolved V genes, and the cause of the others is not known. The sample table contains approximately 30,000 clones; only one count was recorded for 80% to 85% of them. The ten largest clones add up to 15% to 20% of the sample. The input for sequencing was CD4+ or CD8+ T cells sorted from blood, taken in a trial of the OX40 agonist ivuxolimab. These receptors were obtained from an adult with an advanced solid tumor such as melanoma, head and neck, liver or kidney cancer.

CDR3 loop: CASSTGTGGSYEQYF. The CDR3 DNA follows: TGTGCCAGTAGTACCGGGACAGGAGGGTCCTACGAGCAGTACTTC. The chain employs TRBV19 and TRBJ2-7; TRBD1 agrees at 8 bases. With V trimmed by 4 bases and J by 1 base, 6 bases remained unmatched. The CDR3 covers 15 residues. The germline V gene encodes CDR1 LNHDA and CDR2 SQIVND (reference sequence).

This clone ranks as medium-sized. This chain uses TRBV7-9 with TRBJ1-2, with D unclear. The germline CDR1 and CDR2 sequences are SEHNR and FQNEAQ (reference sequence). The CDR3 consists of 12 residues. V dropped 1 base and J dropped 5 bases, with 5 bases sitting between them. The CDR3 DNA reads TGTGCCAGCAGCTTAGGACGATATGGCTACACCTTC. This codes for CASSLGRYGYTF. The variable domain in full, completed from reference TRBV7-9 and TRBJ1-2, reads DTGVSQNPRHKITKRGQNVTFRCDPISEHNRLYWYRQTLGQGPEFLTYFQNEAQLEKSRLLSDRFSAERPKGSFSTLEIQRTEQGDSAMYLCASSLGRYGYTFGSGTRLTVV.

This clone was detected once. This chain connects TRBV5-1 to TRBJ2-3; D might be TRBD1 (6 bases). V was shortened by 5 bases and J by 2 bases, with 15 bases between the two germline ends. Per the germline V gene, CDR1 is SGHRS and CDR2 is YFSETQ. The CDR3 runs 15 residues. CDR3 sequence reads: CASSYERDITDTQYF. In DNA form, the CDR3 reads TGCGCCAGCAGTTATGAGAGGGACATCACAGATACGCAGTATTTT. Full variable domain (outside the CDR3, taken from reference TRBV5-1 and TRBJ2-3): KAGVTQTPRYLIKTRGQQVTLSCSPISGHRSVSWYQQTPGQGLQFLFEYFSETQRNKGNFPGRFSGRQFSNSRSEMNVSTLELGDSALYLCASSYERDITDTQYFGPGTRLTVL.

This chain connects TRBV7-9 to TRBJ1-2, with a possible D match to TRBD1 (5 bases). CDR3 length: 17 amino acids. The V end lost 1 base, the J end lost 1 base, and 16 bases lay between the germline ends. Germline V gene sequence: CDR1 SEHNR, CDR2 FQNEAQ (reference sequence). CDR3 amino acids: CASSLVPDTAFNYGYTF. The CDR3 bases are TGTGCCAGCAGCTTAGTACCGGACACAGCCTTTAACTATGGCTACACCTTC.

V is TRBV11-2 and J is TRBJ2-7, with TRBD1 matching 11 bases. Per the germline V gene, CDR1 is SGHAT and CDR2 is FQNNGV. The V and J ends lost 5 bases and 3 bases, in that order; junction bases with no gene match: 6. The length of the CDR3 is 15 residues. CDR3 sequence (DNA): TGTGCCAGCAGCCCTGGGACAGGGGGACGCTACGAGCAGTACTTC. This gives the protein CASSPGTGGRYEQYF.

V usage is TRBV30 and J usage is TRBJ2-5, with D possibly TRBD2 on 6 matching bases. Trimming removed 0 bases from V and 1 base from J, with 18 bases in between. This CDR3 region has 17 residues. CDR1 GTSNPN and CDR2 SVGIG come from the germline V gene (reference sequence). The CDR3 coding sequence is TGTGCCTGGAGTGTAGTCTCACCTTGGAGGGTCCAAGAGACCCAGTACTTC. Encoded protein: CAWSVVSPWRVQETQYF.

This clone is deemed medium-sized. The CDR3 region has the DNA TGTGCCAGCAGTTTCGATCCCAGGACCCCCTTTAACTACGAGCAGTACTTC. It translates to CASSFDPRTPFNYEQYF. The chain carries TRBV28 and TRBJ2-7; D is undetermined. The CDR3 is made up of 17 amino acids. Trimming pared 3 bases from V and 3 bases from J, leaving 21 bases between. Germline CDR1 is MDHEN and CDR2 is SYDVKM.

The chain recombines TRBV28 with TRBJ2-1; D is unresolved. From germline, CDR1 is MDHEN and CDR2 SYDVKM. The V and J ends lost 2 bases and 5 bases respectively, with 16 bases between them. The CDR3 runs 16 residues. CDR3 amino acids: CASSLVLVVRNNEQFF. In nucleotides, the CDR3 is TGTGCCAGCAGTTTAGTCTTGGTAGTACGCAACAATGAGCAGTTCTTC.

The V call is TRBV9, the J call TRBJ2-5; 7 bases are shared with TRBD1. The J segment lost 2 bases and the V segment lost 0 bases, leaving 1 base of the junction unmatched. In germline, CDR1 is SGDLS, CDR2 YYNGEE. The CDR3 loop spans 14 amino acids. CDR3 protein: CASSVEDRQETQYF. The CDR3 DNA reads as TGTGCCAGCAGCGTAGAGGACAGGCAAGAGACCCAGTACTTC.

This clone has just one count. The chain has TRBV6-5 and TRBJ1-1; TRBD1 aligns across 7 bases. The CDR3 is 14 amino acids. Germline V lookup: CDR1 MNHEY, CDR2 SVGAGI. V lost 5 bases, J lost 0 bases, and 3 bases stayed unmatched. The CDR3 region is CASSPGTVNTEAFF. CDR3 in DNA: TGTGCCAGCAGTCCCGGGACAGTGAACACTGAAGCTTTCTTT.

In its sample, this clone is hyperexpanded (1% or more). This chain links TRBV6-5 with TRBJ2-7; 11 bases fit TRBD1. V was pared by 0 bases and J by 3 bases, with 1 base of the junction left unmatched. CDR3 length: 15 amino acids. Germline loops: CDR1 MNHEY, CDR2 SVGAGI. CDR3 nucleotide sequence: TGTGCCAGCAGTTACTCCGGGACAGGGGGCTACGAGCAGTACTTC. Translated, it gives CASSYSGTGGYEQYF.

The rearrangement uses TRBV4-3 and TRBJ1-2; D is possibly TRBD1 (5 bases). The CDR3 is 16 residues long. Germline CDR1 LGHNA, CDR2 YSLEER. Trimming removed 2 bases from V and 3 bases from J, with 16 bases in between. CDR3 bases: TGCGCCAGCAGCCAACCCGGGACGGTGAGCTACTATGGCTACACCTTC. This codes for CASSQPGTVSYYGYTF.

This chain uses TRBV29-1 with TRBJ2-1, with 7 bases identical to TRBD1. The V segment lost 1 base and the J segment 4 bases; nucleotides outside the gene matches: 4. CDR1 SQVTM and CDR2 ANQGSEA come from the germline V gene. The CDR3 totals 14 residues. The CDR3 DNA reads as TGCAGCGTTGAAGGGACAGGAGTTTACAATGAGCAGTTCTTC. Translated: CSVEGTGVYNEQFF.

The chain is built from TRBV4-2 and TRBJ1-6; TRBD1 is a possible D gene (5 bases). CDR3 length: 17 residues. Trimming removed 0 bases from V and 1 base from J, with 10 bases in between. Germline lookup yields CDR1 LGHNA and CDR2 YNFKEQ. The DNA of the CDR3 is TGTGCCAGCAGCCAAGATCGGGGCGGGTCCTATAATTCACCCCTCCACTTT. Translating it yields CASSQDRGGSYNSPLHF.

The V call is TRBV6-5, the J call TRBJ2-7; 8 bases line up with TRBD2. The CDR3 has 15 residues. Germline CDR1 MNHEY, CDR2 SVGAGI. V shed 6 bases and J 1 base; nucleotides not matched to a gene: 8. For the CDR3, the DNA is TGTGCCAGCAGGAGCGGGACTAGGGGATCCTACGAGCAGTACTTC. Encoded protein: CASRSGTRGSYEQYF.

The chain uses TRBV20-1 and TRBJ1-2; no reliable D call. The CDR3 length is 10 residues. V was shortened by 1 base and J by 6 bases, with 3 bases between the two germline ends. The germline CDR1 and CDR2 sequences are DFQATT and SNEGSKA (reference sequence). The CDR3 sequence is CSARGDGYTF. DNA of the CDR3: TGCAGTGCTAGAGGGGATGGCTACACCTTC.

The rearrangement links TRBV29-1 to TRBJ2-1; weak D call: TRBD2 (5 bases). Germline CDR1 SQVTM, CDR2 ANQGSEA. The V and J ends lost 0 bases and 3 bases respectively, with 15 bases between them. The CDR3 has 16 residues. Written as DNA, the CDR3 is TGCAGCGTTGAAGATCACTTGCGGACTGACTACAATGAGCAGTTCTTC. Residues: CSVEDHLRTDYNEQFF.

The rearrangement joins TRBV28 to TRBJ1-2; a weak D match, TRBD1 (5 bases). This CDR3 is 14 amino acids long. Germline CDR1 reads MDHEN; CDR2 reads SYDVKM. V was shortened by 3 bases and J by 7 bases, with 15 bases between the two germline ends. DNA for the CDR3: TGTGCCAGCAGTTTTTCAGGTCAGGGACGTGGCTACACCTTC. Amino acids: CASSFSGQGRGYTF.

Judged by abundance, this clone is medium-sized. DNA for the CDR3: TGTGCCTGGAGTGTACCAGATAGCTCCTACAATGAGCAGTTCTTC. This sequence encodes CAWSVPDSSYNEQFF. The rearrangement uses TRBV30 and TRBJ2-1; D gene uncertain. The CDR3 covers 15 residues. The V and J ends lost 0 bases and 0 bases respectively, with 9 bases between them. Germline V lookup: CDR1 GTSNPN, CDR2 SVGIG (reference sequence). Filled out from reference TRBV30 and TRBJ2-1, the complete variable domain reads SQTIHQWPATLVQPVGSPLSLECTVEGTSNPNLYWYRQAAGRGLQLLFYSVGIGQISSEVPQNLSASRPQDRQFILSSKKLLLSDSGFYLCAWSVPDSSYNEQFFGPGTRLTVL.

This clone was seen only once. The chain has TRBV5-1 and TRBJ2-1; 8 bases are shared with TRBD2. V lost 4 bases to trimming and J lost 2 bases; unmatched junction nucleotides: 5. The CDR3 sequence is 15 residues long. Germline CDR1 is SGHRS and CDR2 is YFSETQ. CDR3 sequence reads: CASSATSGTYNEQFF. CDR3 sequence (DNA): TGCGCCAGCAGCGCTACTAGCGGAACCTACAATGAGCAGTTCTTC.

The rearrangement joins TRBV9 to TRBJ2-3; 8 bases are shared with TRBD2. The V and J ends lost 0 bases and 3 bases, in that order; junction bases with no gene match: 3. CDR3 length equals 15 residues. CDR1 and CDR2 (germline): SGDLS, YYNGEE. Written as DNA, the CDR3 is TGTGCCAGCAGCGTAGACGGGAGGGCAACAGATACGCAGTATTTT. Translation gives CASSVDGRATDTQYF.